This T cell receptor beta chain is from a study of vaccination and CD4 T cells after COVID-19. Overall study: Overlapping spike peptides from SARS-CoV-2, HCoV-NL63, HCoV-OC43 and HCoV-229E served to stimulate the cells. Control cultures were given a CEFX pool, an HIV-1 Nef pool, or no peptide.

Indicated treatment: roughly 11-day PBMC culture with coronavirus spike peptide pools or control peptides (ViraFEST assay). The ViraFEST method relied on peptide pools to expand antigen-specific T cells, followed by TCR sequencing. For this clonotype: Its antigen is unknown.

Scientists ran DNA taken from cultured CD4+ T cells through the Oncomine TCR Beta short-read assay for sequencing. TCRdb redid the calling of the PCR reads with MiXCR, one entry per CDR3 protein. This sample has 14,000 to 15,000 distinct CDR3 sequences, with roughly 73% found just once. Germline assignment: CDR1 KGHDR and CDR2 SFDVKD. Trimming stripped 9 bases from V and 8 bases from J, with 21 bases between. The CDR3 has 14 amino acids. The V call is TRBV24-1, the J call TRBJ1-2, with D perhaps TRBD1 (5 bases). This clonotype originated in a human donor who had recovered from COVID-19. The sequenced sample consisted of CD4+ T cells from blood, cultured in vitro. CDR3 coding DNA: TGTGCCACCCAGGGTGTCGGGCAAAGTACAGGCTACACCTTC. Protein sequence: CATQGVGQSTGYTF.